This is a list of T cell receptor beta chains from one sample in a study of cytomegalovirus exposure and HLA in healthy donors. Sequencing used immunoSEQ multiplex PCR; TCRdb keeps in-frame clones, though not all of them. Among fewer than 200,000 clones listed, 79% were seen once. Source material: PBMCs. These receptor sequences come from a man aged 35-49 years in good health and CMV-seronegative. Both conserved end residues are part of each CDR3. Each record gives: D gene, V gene, J gene, clone size, CDR3 DNA, CDR3 protein. D genes are given only for firm matches. The size entry is marked missing in some rows and otherwise reads once, few, many or a size class.

>-|TRBV18|TRBJ2-5|-
TGTGCCAGCTCCCTGAGGCCCCCGGTCAACCAAGAGACCCAGTACTTC
CASSLRPPVNQETQYF
>-|TRBV2|TRBJ1-1|few
TGTGCCAGCACTTCATCCGGGGGAGGAATCACTGAAGCTTTCTTT
CASTSSGGGITEAFF
>TRBD2|TRBV19|TRBJ2-7|few
TGTGCCAGTAGTACGGGACTAGCGGTCACCTACGAGCAGTACTTC
CASSTGLAVTYEQYF
>-|TRBV11-1|TRBJ2-7|few
TGTGCCAGCAGCTTAGGGGGGCACGAGCAGTACTTC
CASSLGGHEQYF
>-|TRBV23-1|TRBJ2-7|-
TGCGCCAGCAGTCGCCTGAATCTTGCGGGCTTCTACGAGCAGTACTTC
CASSRLNLAGFYEQYF
>-|TRBV6-4|TRBJ2-2|-
TGTGCCAGCAGTGACTCGTCACTTCACACCGGGGAGCTGTTTTTT
CASSDSSLHTGELFF
>-|TRBV5-1|TRBJ2-7|-
TGCGCCAGCAGCTTGGTGGGCTCGGACGAGCAGTACTTC
CASSLVGSDEQYF
>-|TRBV18|TRBJ1-1|-
TGTGCCAGCTCACCACCGGGGGGCACTGAAGCTTTCTTT
CASSPPGGTEAFF
>-|TRBV28|TRBJ1-5|-
TGTGCCAGCAGTTTTGGCCGTGTCAATCAGCCCCAGCATTTT
CASSFGRVNQPQHF
>-|TRBV19|TRBJ2-7|-
TGTGCCAGTAGTATAGGGACAAACTCCTACGAGCAGTACTTC
CASSIGTNSYEQYF
>TRBD1|TRBV7-8|TRBJ1-5|-
TGTGCCAGCAGTCAGACAGGAGGGGGCCATAGCAATCAGCCCCAGCATTTT
CASSQTGGGHSNQPQHF
>TRBD2|TRBV7-6|TRBJ2-3|few
TGTGCCAGCAGCTTAGGGCTAGCGGGAGTGTCAGGAGATACGCAGTATTTT
CASSLGLAGVSGDTQYF
>-|TRBV11-2|TRBJ2-1|-
TGTGCCAGCAGAAGACAGAGGAGCTCCTACAATGAGCAGTTCTTC
CASRRQRSSYNEQFF
>TRBD2|TRBV28|TRBJ2-7|-
TGTGCCAGCAGTTTAGACCTAGCGGGAGGGCTGGCCTACGAGCAGTACTTC
CASSLDLAGGLAYEQYF
>-|TRBV19|TRBJ2-1|few
TGTGCCAGTAGTACTACTGCGGGTGAGCAGTTCTTC
CASSTTAGEQFF
>TRBD1|TRBV18|TRBJ1-4|-
TGTGCCAGCTCAGCCCGGGACAGCTACGGCCTTGATGAAAAACTGTTTTTT
CASSARDSYGLDEKLFF
>TRBD2|TRBV9|TRBJ2-5|-
TGTGCCAGCAGCCATGGTGGCGGGAGCGGGGAGACCCAGTACTTC
CASSHGGGSGETQYF
>-|TRBV4-1|TRBJ1-1|-
TGCGCCAGCAGCAAAGTTGGGGGGATGAACACTGAAGCTTTCTTT
CASSKVGGMNTEAFF
>-|TRBV5-6|TRBJ2-7|once
TGTGCCAGCAGCCCCCAGGACATGAAGGTGGGGTTCTACGAGCAGTACTTC
CASSPQDMKVGFYEQYF
>TRBD2|TRBV6-4|TRBJ2-1|-
TGTGCCAGCAGTGGGGAAGGACTAGCGGGCTACAATGAGCAGTTCTTC
CASSGEGLAGYNEQFF
>-|TRBV12-5|TRBJ2-5|-
TGTGCTAGTGGTGGCTCCCTGCGGGACCGCAATAGTGAGACCCAGTACTTC
CASGGSLRDRNSETQYF
>TRBD1|TRBV4-1|TRBJ1-2|few
TGCGCCAGCAGCCATCCCAATTCGGACAGGGAAGGCTACACCTTC
CASSHPNSDREGYTF
>TRBD2|TRBV12-5|TRBJ2-5|-
TGTGCTAGTGGTTTGTCCGGGCGAGGACTAGCGGGAGTCCGAGAGACCCAGTACTTC
CASGLSGRGLAGVRETQYF
>TRBD2|TRBV27|TRBJ2-7|-
TGTGCCAGCAGCCTAGCGGGATCCCGCGAGCAGTACTTC
CASSLAGSREQYF
>-|TRBV6-5|TRBJ2-1|-
TGTGCCAGCAGTCCCGGGGTTAAGCAGTTCTTC
CASSPGVKQFF
>TRBD2|TRBV28|TRBJ2-3|-
TGTGCCAGCATGCTCGCTAGCGGGTACACAGATACGCAGTATTTT
CASMLASGYTDTQYF
>TRBD2|TRBV4-3|TRBJ2-5|few
TGCGCCAGCAGCCAAGAACCTAGCGGGAGGGGAGAGACCCAGTACTTC
CASSQEPSGRGETQYF
>TRBD1|TRBV4-1|TRBJ2-1|once
TGCGCCAGCAGCCAAAGGGGGCGGATCAATGAGCAGTTCTTC
CASSQRGRINEQFF
>-|TRBV19|TRBJ2-7|once
TGTGCCAGTAGGAACCTAGGTTCCTACGAGCAGTACTTC
CASRNLGSYEQYF
>-|TRBV19|TRBJ2-1|-
TGTGCCAGTAGTATCGGCCGGGATGTTGGGCAGTTCTTC
CASSIGRDVGQFF
>-|TRBV28|TRBJ2-7|-
TGTGCCAGCAGTCTGAGGACGGGAGACTCCTACGAGCAGTACTTC
CASSLRTGDSYEQYF
>-|TRBV19|TRBJ1-3|once
TGTGCCAGTAGTATAGGCACTGCCTCTGGAAACACCATATATTTT
CASSIGTASGNTIYF
>TRBD2|TRBV28|TRBJ2-5|-
TGTGCCAGCAGTTTCGATCGGGAGGCAGGCCAAGAGACCCAGTACTTC
CASSFDREAGQETQYF
>TRBD1|TRBV27|TRBJ2-2|-
TGTGCCAGCAGTGGAACAGGGGGTTACGGGGAGCTGTTTTTT
CASSGTGGYGELFF
>TRBD2|TRBV6-5|TRBJ2-7|-
TGTGCCAGCTCCCGGTCGGGGGAGGGATACGAGCAGTACTTC
CASSRSGEGYEQYF
>TRBD1|TRBV6-6|TRBJ1-2|-
TGTGCCAGCAGTTACGGACCGCAGGGGGATGGCTACACCTTC
CASSYGPQGDGYTF
>TRBD2|TRBV4-2|TRBJ2-7|-
TGTGCCAGCAGCGAAGGGACTAGCGGTGCCTACGAGCAGTACTTC
CASSEGTSGAYEQYF
>TRBD2|TRBV7-6|TRBJ2-5|-
TGTGCCAGCAGCTTAGCATTAGCGGGAGGGTTCGGAGAGACCCAGTACTTC
CASSLALAGGFGETQYF
>-|TRBV7-9|TRBJ2-3|few
TGTTCCAGCAGCTTCGAGGGTATTAGTTCAGATACGCAGTATTTT
CSSSFEGISSDTQYF
>-|TRBV7-9|TRBJ1-2|-
TGTGCCAGCAGCCGGACAGTAAGCTATGGCTACACCTTC
CASSRTVSYGYTF
>TRBD1|TRBV7-9|TRBJ2-3|-
TGTGCCAGCAGTTTTCCAACAGGGGGGCCTGCAGATACGCAGTATTTT
CASSFPTGGPADTQYF
>TRBD1|TRBV9|TRBJ2-4|-
TGTGCCAGCAGCCTCCGGACAGGGGAGTACATTCAGTACTTC
CASSLRTGEYIQYF
>TRBD2|TRBV6-5|TRBJ2-1|-
TGTGCCAGCAGTTACTCGGCGGGAGAACCCAATGAGCAGTTCTTC
CASSYSAGEPNEQFF
>TRBD2|TRBV7-9|TRBJ2-3|-
TGTGCCAGCAGCTTAGTTTTAGCGGGAGGCACAGATACGCAGTATTTT
CASSLVLAGGTDTQYF
>-|TRBV5-1|TRBJ2-5|-
TGCGCCAGCAGCTTGAATATCCAAGAGACCCAGTACTTC
CASSLNIQETQYF
>TRBD1|TRBV19|TRBJ2-6|-
TGTGCCAGTAGTATCGGGACAGTAAGCTCTGGGGCCAACGTCCTGACTTTC
CASSIGTVSSGANVLTF
>-|TRBV5-1|TRBJ1-1|-
TGCGCCAGCAGCCATTTATCAGGGAACACTGAAGCTTTCTTT
CASSHLSGNTEAFF
>-|TRBV4-2|TRBJ2-7|-
TGTGCCAGCAAAGAGGGAGTTGAAGGGAACGAGCAGTACTTC
CASKEGVEGNEQYF
>-|TRBV28|TRBJ1-2|-
TGTGCCAGCAGGGGCCCAGAGGGCCGCTATGGCTACACCTTC
CASRGPEGRYGYTF
>-|TRBV6-5|TRBJ1-1|few
TGTGCCAGCAGTTACTCAATCGGGGGATACACTGAAGCTTTCTTT
CASSYSIGGYTEAFF
>TRBD1|TRBV2|TRBJ1-2|-
TGTGCCAGCAGCCCGGACAGGTTAACCCATGGCTACACCTTC
CASSPDRLTHGYTF
>TRBD2|TRBV4-2|TRBJ2-4|-
TGTGCCAGCAGCCAAGATCCGCTAGCGGGAGGGATACTAGCCAAAAACATTCAGTACTTC
CASSQDPLAGGILAKNIQYF
>-|TRBV7-8|TRBJ1-5|-
TGTGCCAGCAACCGCTTCCGGACTGCTCGGCCCCAGCATTTT
CASNRFRTARPQHF
>-|TRBV19|TRBJ2-7|-
TGTGCCAGTAGTATAGTGGCAGGGGCGGGCGAGCAGTACTTC
CASSIVAGAGEQYF
>-|TRBV4-2|TRBJ2-1|-
TGTGCCAGCAGCCAAGATCTGGGGGGACACAATGAGCAGTTCTTC
CASSQDLGGHNEQFF
>-|TRBV19|TRBJ1-5|-
TGTGCCAGTAGTCCGACCGGCCAGGGTCAGCCCCAGCATTTT
CASSPTGQGQPQHF
>-|TRBV21-1|TRBJ2-4|few
TGTGCCAGCATCCCCCCATGGGAGGGCGGGGGGGTCCCAAACATTCAGTACTTC
CASIPPWEGGGVPNIQYF